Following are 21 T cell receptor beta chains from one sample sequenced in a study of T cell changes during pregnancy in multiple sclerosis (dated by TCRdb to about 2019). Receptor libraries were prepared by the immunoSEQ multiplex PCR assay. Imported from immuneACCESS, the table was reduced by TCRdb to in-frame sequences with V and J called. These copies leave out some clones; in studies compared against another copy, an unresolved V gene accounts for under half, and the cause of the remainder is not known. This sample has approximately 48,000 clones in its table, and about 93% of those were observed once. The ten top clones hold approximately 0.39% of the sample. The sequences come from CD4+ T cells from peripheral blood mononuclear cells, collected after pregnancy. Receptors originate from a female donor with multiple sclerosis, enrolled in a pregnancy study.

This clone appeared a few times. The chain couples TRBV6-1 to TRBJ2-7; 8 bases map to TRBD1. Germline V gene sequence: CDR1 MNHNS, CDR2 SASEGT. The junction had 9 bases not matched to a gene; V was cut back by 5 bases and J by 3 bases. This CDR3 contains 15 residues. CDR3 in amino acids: CASSSRDRSLYEQYF. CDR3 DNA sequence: TGTGCCAGCAGTTCCCGGGACAGGTCTCTCTACGAGCAGTACTTC.

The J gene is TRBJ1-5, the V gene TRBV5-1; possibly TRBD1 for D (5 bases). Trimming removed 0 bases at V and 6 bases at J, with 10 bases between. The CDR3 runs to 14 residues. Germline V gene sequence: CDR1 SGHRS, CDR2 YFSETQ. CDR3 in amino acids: CASSLVGGTQPQHF. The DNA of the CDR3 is TGCGCCAGCAGCTTGGTCGGGGGAACTCAGCCCCAGCATTTT.

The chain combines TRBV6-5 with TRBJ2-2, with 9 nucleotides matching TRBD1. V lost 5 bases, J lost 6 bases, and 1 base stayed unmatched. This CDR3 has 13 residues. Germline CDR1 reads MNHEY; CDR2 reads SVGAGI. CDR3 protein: CASSRTGAGELFF. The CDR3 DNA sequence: TGTGCCAGCAGTAGGACAGGGGCCGGGGAGCTGTTTTTT.

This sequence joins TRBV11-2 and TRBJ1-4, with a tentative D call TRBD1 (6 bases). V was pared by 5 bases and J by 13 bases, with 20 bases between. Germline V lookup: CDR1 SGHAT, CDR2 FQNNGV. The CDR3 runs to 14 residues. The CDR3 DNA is TGTGCCAGCAGCCTATACTTGGACAGTGAGGGACTGTTTTTT. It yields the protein CASSLYLDSEGLFF.

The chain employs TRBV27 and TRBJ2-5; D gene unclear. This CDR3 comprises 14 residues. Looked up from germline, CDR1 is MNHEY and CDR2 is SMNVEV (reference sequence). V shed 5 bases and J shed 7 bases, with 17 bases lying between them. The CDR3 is CASSPALGIGTQYF. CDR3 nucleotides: TGTGCCAGCAGTCCTGCCCTAGGTATAGGGACCCAGTACTTC.

The CDR3 DNA sequence: TGTGCCAGCAGTTTAACAGGGGACTATGGCTACACCTTC. Protein product: CASSLTGDYGYTF. This chain links TRBV27 with TRBJ1-2, with 7 bases that match TRBD1. V lost 2 bases and J lost 3; bases outside the gene matches: 0. The CDR3 runs to 13 residues. Germline V CDR1 and CDR2: MNHEY, SMNVEV (reference sequence).

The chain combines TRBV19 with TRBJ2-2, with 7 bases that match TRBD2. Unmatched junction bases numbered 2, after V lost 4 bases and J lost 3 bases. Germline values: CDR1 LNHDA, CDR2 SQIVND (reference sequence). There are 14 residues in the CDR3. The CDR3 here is CASSKRGYTGELFF. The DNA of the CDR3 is TGTGCCAGTAGTAAGCGGGGCTACACCGGGGAGCTGTTTTTT.

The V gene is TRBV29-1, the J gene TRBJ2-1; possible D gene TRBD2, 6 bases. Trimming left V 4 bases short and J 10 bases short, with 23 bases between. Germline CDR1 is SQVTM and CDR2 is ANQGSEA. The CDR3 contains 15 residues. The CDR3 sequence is CSVGDPGPGVKEQFF. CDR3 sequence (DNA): TGCAGCGTTGGGGACCCGGGTCCGGGGGTCAAGGAGCAGTTCTTC.

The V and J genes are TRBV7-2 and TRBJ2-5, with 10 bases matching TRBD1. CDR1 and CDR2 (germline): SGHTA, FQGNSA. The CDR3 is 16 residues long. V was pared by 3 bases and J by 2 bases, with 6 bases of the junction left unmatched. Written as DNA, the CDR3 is TGTGCCAGCAGCTTGGGGGACAGGGGAGTTCAAGAGACCCAGTACTTC. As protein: CASSLGDRGVQETQYF.

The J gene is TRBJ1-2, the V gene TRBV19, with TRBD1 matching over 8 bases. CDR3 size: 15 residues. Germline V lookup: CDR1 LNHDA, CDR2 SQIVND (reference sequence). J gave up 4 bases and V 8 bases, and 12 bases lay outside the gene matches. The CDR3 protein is CASGQDRVGSYGYTF. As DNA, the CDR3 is TGTGCCAGTGGCCAGGACAGGGTTGGGTCCTATGGCTACACCTTC.

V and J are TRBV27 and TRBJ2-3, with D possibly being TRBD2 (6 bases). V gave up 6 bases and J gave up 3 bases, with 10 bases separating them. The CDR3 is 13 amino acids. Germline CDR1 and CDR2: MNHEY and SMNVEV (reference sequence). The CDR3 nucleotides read TGTGCCAGCAGGGGGGGTTGGACAGATACGCAGTATTTT. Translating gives CASRGGWTDTQYF.

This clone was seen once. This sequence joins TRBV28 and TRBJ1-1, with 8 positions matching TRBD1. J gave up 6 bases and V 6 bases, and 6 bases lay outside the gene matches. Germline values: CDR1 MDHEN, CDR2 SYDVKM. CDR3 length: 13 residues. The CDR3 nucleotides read TGTGCCAGCAGACCTCAGGGGGCGCCTGAAGCTTTCTTT. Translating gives CASRPQGAPEAFF.

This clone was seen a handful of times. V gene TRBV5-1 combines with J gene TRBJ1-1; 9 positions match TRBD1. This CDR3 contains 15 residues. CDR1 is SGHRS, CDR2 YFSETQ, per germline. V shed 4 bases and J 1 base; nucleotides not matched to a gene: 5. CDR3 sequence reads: CASSEGQGTNTEAFF. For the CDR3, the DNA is TGCGCCAGCAGCGAAGGACAGGGGACGAACACTGAAGCTTTCTTT.

The CDR3 region is CASSAQLMGGTEAFF. CDR3 nucleotide sequence: TGCGCCAGCAGCGCACAACTCATGGGGGGCACTGAAGCTTTCTTT. V usage is TRBV5-1 and J usage is TRBJ1-1; D possibly corresponds to TRBD1 (5 bases). The CDR3 has 15 residues. Germline loops: CDR1 SGHRS, CDR2 YFSETQ. V lost 4 bases and J 4 bases, leaving 17 bases between the germline ends.

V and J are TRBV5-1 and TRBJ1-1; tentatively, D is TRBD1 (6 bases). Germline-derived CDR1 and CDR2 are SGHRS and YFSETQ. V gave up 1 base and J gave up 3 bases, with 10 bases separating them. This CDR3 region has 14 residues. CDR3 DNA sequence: TGCGCCAGCAGCTTGCACAGGGTTCACACTGAAGCTTTCTTT. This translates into CASSLHRVHTEAFF.

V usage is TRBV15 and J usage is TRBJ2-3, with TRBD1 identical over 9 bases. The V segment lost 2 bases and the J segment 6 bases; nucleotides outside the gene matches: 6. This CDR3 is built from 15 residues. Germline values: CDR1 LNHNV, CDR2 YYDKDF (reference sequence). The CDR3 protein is CATSRSGTGSDTQYF. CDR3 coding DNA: TGTGCCACCAGCAGATCCGGGACAGGGTCCGATACGCAGTATTTT. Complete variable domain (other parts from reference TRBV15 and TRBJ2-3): DAMVIQNPRYQVTQFGKPVTLSCSQTLNHNVMYWYQQKSSQAPKLLFHYYDKDFNNEADTPDNFQSRRPNTSFCFLDIRSPGLGDTAMYLCATSRSGTGSDTQYFGPGTRLTVL.

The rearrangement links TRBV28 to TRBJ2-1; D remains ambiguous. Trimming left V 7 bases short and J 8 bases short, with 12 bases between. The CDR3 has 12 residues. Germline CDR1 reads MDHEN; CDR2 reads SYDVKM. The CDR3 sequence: CASTQFGDEQFF. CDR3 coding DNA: TGTGCCAGCACCCAATTTGGAGATGAGCAGTTCTTC.

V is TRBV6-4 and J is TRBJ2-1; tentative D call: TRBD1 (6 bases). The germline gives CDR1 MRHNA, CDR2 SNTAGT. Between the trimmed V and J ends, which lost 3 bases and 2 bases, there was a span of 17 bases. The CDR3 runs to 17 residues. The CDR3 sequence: CASSESPGQSTYNEQFF. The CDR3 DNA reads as TGTGCCAGCAGTGAGAGCCCCGGACAGTCCACCTACAATGAGCAGTTCTTC.

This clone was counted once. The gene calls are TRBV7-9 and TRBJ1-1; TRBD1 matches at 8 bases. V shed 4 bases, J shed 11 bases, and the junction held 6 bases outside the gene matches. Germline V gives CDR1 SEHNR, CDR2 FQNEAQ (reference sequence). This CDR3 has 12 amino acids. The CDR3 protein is CASSSSDRAAFF. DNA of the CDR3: TGTGCCAGCAGCTCTTCGGACAGGGCGGCTTTCTTT. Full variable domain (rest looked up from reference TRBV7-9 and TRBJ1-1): DTGVSQNPRHKITKRGQNVTFRCDPISEHNRLYWYRQTLGQGPEFLTYFQNEAQLEKSRLLSDRFSAERPKGSFSTLEIQRTEQGDSAMYLCASSSSDRAAFFGQGTRLTVV.

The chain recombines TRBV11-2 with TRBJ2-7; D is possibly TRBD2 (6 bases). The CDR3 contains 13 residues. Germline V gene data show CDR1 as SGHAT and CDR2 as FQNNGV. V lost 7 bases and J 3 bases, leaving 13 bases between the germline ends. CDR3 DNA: TGTGCCAGCACTTCGCGGCGGGGCTACGAGCAGTACTTC. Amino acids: CASTSRRGYEQYF.

In DNA form, the CDR3 reads TGTGCCAGCAGCTCGAGGGAGGGCCGCAATGAGCAGTTCTTC. Its protein product is CASSSREGRNEQFF. This chain joins TRBV7-3 and TRBJ2-1, with 7 nucleotides matching TRBD2. Germline V gene sequence: CDR1 SGHTA, CDR2 FQGTGA. This CDR3 is 14 amino acids long. V trimming: 4 bases; J trimming: 6 bases; junction bases outside the gene matches: 6.